Listed below are T cell receptor beta chains from one sample, sequenced in a study of cytomegalovirus exposure and HLA in healthy donors. Repertoires were generated with immunoSEQ multiplex PCR, while TCRdb's copy carries only in-frame clones and drops some. This sample yields around 170,000 clones, of which over 75% are seen a single time; 1% belongs to the top ten. Sequencing input: PBMCs. These receptor sequences come from a woman in her fifties or sixties in good health and CMV-seropositive. Both conserved end residues are part of each CDR3. The D gene is left open where the match is weak. Rows give clone size only sometimes, using once, few, many, or a class for an expanded clone.

CDR3 DNA,CDR3 protein,CDR3 length,D gene,clone size,V gene,J gene
TGTGCCACCTCAATTACAGGGGGGAACGTGCCCCAGCATTTT,CATSITGGNVPQHF,14,TRBD1,NA,TRBV18,TRBJ1-5
TGTGCCAGCAGCCCCCCTAGCGGGGGGGCTCGGGATACGCAGTATTTT,CASSPPSGGARDTQYF,16,TRBD2,once,TRBV7-2,TRBJ2-3
TGTGCCAGCAGCTTAGTGGGAGCTGGAGAGCAGTTCTTC,CASSLVGAGEQFF,13,NA,NA,TRBV7-6,TRBJ2-1
TGTGCCAGCAGCCTGAACAGAGACACTGAAGCTTTCTTT,CASSLNRDTEAFF,13,NA,NA,TRBV5-8,TRBJ1-1
TGTGCCAGCAGCCAATCTAGAGAGAGGGACAGGACCTACAATGAGCAGTTCTTC,CASSQSRERDRTYNEQFF,18,TRBD1,NA,TRBV16,TRBJ2-1
TGCGCCAGCAGCTTGGCAGGCACGGCAGGGGAGACCCAGTACTTC,CASSLAGTAGETQYF,15,NA,NA,TRBV5-1,TRBJ2-5
TGTGCCAGCAGTTACTCCAGGGGGCTGTACAATGAGCAGTTCTTC,CASSYSRGLYNEQFF,15,TRBD1,NA,TRBV6-6,TRBJ2-1
TGTGCCAGCAGTTTAGGGGGGGAATCCTACGAGCAGTACTTC,CASSLGGESYEQYF,14,TRBD2,NA,TRBV27,TRBJ2-7
TGTGCCAGCAGCTGGACAGTCAATCAGCCCCAGCATTTT,CASSWTVNQPQHF,13,NA,NA,TRBV2,TRBJ1-5
TGTGCCAGCAGTTGGGGGACAGGGGGTGGCTACACCTTC,CASSWGTGGGYTF,13,TRBD1,NA,TRBV6-5,TRBJ1-2
TGTGCCAGCACCCTGGCTTTTTATGGCTACACCTTC,CASTLAFYGYTF,12,NA,NA,TRBV6-5,TRBJ1-2
TGTGCCAGCAGCTTAGCGTCTGGCCCCGAGCAGTACTTC,CASSLASGPEQYF,13,NA,NA,TRBV7-2,TRBJ2-7
TGTGCCAGCAGTTACTCAGGAGGGCAGGGATCTTCACCCCTCCACTTT,CASSYSGGQGSSPLHF,16,NA,NA,TRBV6-5,TRBJ1-6
TGTGCAAGTCGCTTACAGCGGACCGGGGATCTACGTGAGCAGTACTTC,CASRLQRTGDLREQYF,16,NA,NA,TRBV12-2,TRBJ2-7
TGTGCCTGGGGGGGACAGTTTCGCAATCAGCCCCAGCATTTT,CAWGGQFRNQPQHF,14,TRBD1,NA,TRBV30,TRBJ1-5
TGCGCCAGCAGCAAAGACGACAGGGGTTATGGCTACACCTTC,CASSKDDRGYGYTF,14,TRBD1,NA,TRBV5-1,TRBJ1-2
TGTGCCAGCAGTTTTAATTCCAGGGTTAACTATGGCTACACCTTC,CASSFNSRVNYGYTF,15,NA,NA,TRBV28,TRBJ1-2